These T cell receptor beta chains were read from a single sample in a study of cytomegalovirus exposure and HLA in healthy donors. Repertoires were generated with immunoSEQ multiplex PCR, while TCRdb's copy carries only in-frame clones and drops some. The table has about 190,000 clones, roughly 79% seen once; the top ten hold roughly 1.5%. Material for sequencing was PBMCs. These receptors were collected from a woman younger than 30 in good health and CMV-seronegative. CDR3s include the opening cysteine and the closing phenylalanine or tryptophan. A D gene is named only where the DNA matches it firmly. Size values are once, few and many counts, or a class for expanded clones, and some rows have none.

v_gene,j_gene,d_gene,abundance,CDR3nt,CDR3aa
TRBV7-2,TRBJ2-5,NA,NA,TGTGCCAGCAGCTTAGTGGGAGGGGGAGGTATATTGTGGGAGACCCAGTACTTC,CASSLVGGGGILWETQYF
TRBV19,TRBJ2-3,NA,NA,TGTGCCAGTAGTAACCAGGGGAGGGATCTAAACACAGATACGCAGTATTTT,CASSNQGRDLNTDTQYF
TRBV29-1,TRBJ1-2,NA,NA,TGCAGCGTTGGGAACAGGGATAGGTCTGGCTACACCTTC,CSVGNRDRSGYTF
TRBV6-1,TRBJ1-5,NA,few,TGTGCCAGCAGGGGGGCAGAACAGCCCCAGCATTTT,CASRGAEQPQHF
TRBV5-1,TRBJ2-1,TRBD2,few,TGCGCCAGCGCTAGCGGGAGCTCCTACAATGAGCAGTTCTTC,CASASGSSYNEQFF
TRBV18,TRBJ1-5,NA,once,TGTGCCAGCTCACCTGTCGGTTTTTGGCCCCAGCATTTT,CASSPVGFWPQHF
TRBV19,TRBJ2-7,NA,few,TGTGCCAGTAGCCCAGGGACATTGAGCTCCTACGAGCAGTACTTC,CASSPGTLSSYEQYF
TRBV14,TRBJ1-1,NA,once,TGTGCCAGCAGGAAAGGGACCAGGGGCAGGGGGAACACTGAAGCTTTCTTT,CASRKGTRGRGNTEAFF
TRBV9,TRBJ1-5,NA,NA,TGTGCCAGCAGCCCCTATCCGACAGGTAATCAGCCCCAGCATTTT,CASSPYPTGNQPQHF
TRBV9,TRBJ2-3,TRBD2,NA,TGTGCCAGCAGCCACCGGGGTAGCGGGGGGGGTTACACAGATACGCAGTATTTT,CASSHRGSGGGYTDTQYF
TRBV5-6,TRBJ2-7,NA,NA,TGTGCCAGCAGCTTGGTCACTTGGGAGGACAGGTCTGGGTCGTACGAGCAGTACTTC,CASSLVTWEDRSGSYEQYF